These 28 T cell receptor beta chains originate from one sample sequenced in a study of blood T cell repertoires in COVID-19. Measured with immunoSEQ multiplex PCR; TCRdb has only the in-frame clones, and not every one. The table shows approximately 210,000 clones, with roughly 79% occurring only once. Input material: PBMCs or T cells enriched from blood (not recorded which). Every receptor here comes from a middle-aged man who had recovered from COVID-19.

CDR3 sequence: CASSQDLNYGYTF. The CDR3 DNA follows: TGTGCCAGCAGCCAAGATCTAAACTATGGCTACACCTTC. The genes are TRBV14 and TRBJ1-2, with D uncertain. The length of the CDR3 is 13 residues. The ends were cut back, 0 bases at V and 2 bases at J, with 4 bases in the middle. CDR1 is SGHDN, CDR2 FVKESK, per germline.

The V call is TRBV29-1, the J call TRBJ1-4, with D maybe TRBD1 (6 bases). Germline CDR1 SQVTM, CDR2 ANQGSEA. Between the trimmed V and J ends, which lost 0 bases and 7 bases, there was a span of 21 bases. The CDR3 consists of 17 residues. As DNA, the CDR3 is TGCAGCGTTGAAGAAGGGAGGGGGACGGTGGGCGGTGAAAAACTGTTTTTT. As protein: CSVEEGRGTVGGEKLFF.

This sequence joins TRBV6-5 and TRBJ1-2; D may be TRBD1 (6 bases). Between the trimmed V and J ends, which lost 6 bases and 8 bases, there was a span of 22 bases. This CDR3 is built from 15 residues. The germline V gene encodes CDR1 MNHEY and CDR2 SVGAGI. The CDR3: CASSSNFLTGYGYTF. CDR3 nucleotide sequence: TGTGCCAGCAGCTCCAATTTCCTTACAGGGTACGGCTACACCTTC.

The chain couples TRBV5-1 to TRBJ1-1; D call uncertain. Germline V gives CDR1 SGHRS, CDR2 YFSETQ. V was trimmed by 2 bases and J by 1 base, leaving 18 bases between them. There are 17 residues in the CDR3. The CDR3 DNA reads TGCGCCAGCAGCTTCGAGAGACTAACGGGGAAGAACACTGAAGCTTTCTTT. Translated: CASSFERLTGKNTEAFF.

This chain uses TRBV7-2 with TRBJ2-1, with a possible D match to TRBD2 (6 bases). The V end lost 6 bases, the J end lost 6 bases, and 18 bases lay between the germline ends. Germline V CDR1 and CDR2: SGHTA, FQGNSA. CDR3 length: 15 amino acids. CDR3 coding DNA: TGTGCCAGCAGAGCATGGGACTCCCCTAGCAATGAGCAGTTCTTC. Its protein product is CASRAWDSPSNEQFF.

In its sample, this clone was seen once. This rearrangement joins TRBV6-5 to TRBJ1-5; no firm D call. The V gene lost 6 bases and the J gene lost 5 bases, with 11 bases spanning the gap. This CDR3 is 13 amino acids long. Germline CDR1 and CDR2: MNHEY and SVGAGI. The CDR3 here is CASSSVGDQPQHF. For the CDR3, the DNA is TGTGCCAGCAGCTCGGTGGGCGATCAGCCCCAGCATTTT.

The chain is built from TRBV9 and TRBJ1-6, with 7 bases that match TRBD1. The CDR3 contains 18 residues. Trimming cost V 0 bases and J 0 bases; bases outside gene matches: 6. Germline CDR1 reads SGDLS; CDR2 reads YYNGEE. DNA for the CDR3: TGTGCCAGCAGCGTAGCCCCCGGGACAGCCTCCTATAATTCACCCCTCCACTTT. Protein product: CASSVAPGTASYNSPLHF.

In DNA, the CDR3 is TGTGCCAGCGAATTATGGGGACAGACCTATGGCTACACCTTC. It translates to CASELWGQTYGYTF. J is TRBJ1-2 and V is TRBV7-9; 7 bases are shared with TRBD1. This CDR3 has 14 residues. Germline V gene data show CDR1 as SEHNR and CDR2 as FQNEAQ (reference sequence). Trimming took 8 bases from V and 4 from J; bases not matched to a gene: 10.

This rearrangement joins TRBV7-9 to TRBJ1-3; possibly TRBD1 for D (5 bases). The CDR3 consists of 15 residues. V lost 7 bases to trimming and J lost 0 bases, with 13 bases between them. Germline V gives CDR1 SEHNR, CDR2 FQNEAQ (reference sequence). CDR3 DNA: TGTGCCAGCACGACGGACACGATCTCTGGAAACACCATATATTTT. The encoded protein is CASTTDTISGNTIYF.

The gene calls are TRBV6-1 and TRBJ1-5; D ambiguous. CDR1 and CDR2 (germline): MNHNS, SASEGT. The CDR3 has 16 residues. V lost 2 bases to trimming and J lost 0 bases, with 11 bases between them. The CDR3 nucleotides read TGTGCCAGCAGTGAATCCCCCAGATCTAGCAATCAGCCCCAGCATTTT. It yields the protein CASSESPRSSNQPQHF.

There are a few counts of this clone. The genes are TRBV5-1 and TRBJ2-2; D perhaps matches TRBD2 (5 bases). CDR3 length: 15 residues. V was cut by 6 bases and J by 1 base, with 13 bases left in between. The germline V gene has CDR1 SGHRS and CDR2 YFSETQ. CDR3 region: CASTFLAGNTGELFF. The CDR3 nucleotides read TGCGCCAGCACTTTTCTTGCGGGGAACACCGGGGAGCTGTTTTTT. Drawing the rest from reference TRBV5-1 and TRBJ2-2, the complete variable domain is KAGVTQTPRYLIKTRGQQVTLSCSPISGHRSVSWYQQTPGQGLQFLFEYFSETQRNKGNFPGRFSGRQFSNSRSEMNVSTLELGDSALYLCASTFLAGNTGELFFGEGSRLTVL.

The chain links TRBV28 to TRBJ2-6; D is perhaps TRBD1 (6 bases). V lost 5 bases to trimming and J lost 0 bases, with 11 bases between them. The CDR3 has 16 residues. Germline V gives CDR1 MDHEN, CDR2 SYDVKM. CDR3 amino acids: CASSNGDNSGANVLTF. The CDR3 coding sequence is TGTGCCAGCAGTAATGGGGACAACTCTGGGGCCAACGTCCTGACTTTC.

The chain carries TRBV27 and TRBJ2-5; possibly TRBD1 for D (6 bases). CDR3 length: 15 residues. Per the germline V gene, CDR1 is MNHEY and CDR2 is SMNVEV (reference sequence). Trimming shortened V by 5 bases and J by 3 bases, and 16 bases separated the two germline ends. CDR3 bases: TGTGCCAGCAGTGTCATGGGACAACCAGAAGAGACCCAGTACTTC. Protein product: CASSVMGQPEETQYF.

In DNA form, the CDR3 reads TGTGCCAGCAGCTTCGGGACTAGCGCAAGTGAGCAGTTCTTC. It specifies CASSFGTSASEQFF. The chain is built from TRBV5-4 and TRBJ2-1; 10 bases map to TRBD2. The V and J ends lost 2 bases and 9 bases, in that order; junction bases with no gene match: 5. The CDR3 has 14 residues. Per germline, CDR1 SGHNT and CDR2 YYREEE (reference sequence).

This chain links TRBV7-9 with TRBJ1-1; TRBD1 aligns across 7 bases. The CDR3 has 15 residues. V lost 3 bases and J lost 0; bases outside the gene matches: 4. Germline V gives CDR1 SEHNR, CDR2 FQNEAQ (reference sequence). The chain's CDR3 is CASSFRQGLNTEAFF. DNA for the CDR3: TGTGCCAGCAGCTTCCGACAGGGCCTGAACACTGAAGCTTTCTTT.

This clone has just a few counts. The chain joins TRBV27 to TRBJ2-7, with 7 bases identical to TRBD1. Germline V CDR1 and CDR2: MNHEY, SMNVEV (reference sequence). This CDR3 comprises 14 residues. V was pared by 1 base and J by 4 bases, with 4 bases of the junction left unmatched. CDR3 sequence (DNA): TGTGCCAGCAGTTTATTAGGGACAGAATACGAGCAGTACTTC. Translated, it gives CASSLLGTEYEQYF.

V usage is TRBV15 and J usage is TRBJ1-6; unclear D gene. Germline V CDR1 and CDR2: LNHNV, YYDKDF (reference sequence). The CDR3 sequence is 16 residues long. The ends were cut back, 0 bases at V and 8 bases at J, with 14 bases in the middle. The CDR3 nucleotides are TGTGCCACCAGCAGAGATCACGTCCGAGTGGATTCACCCCTCCACTTT. It encodes CATSRDHVRVDSPLHF. The full variable domain, completed using reference TRBV15 and TRBJ1-6, is DAMVIQNPRYQVTQFGKPVTLSCSQTLNHNVMYWYQQKSSQAPKLLFHYYDKDFNNEADTPDNFQSRRPNTSFCFLDIRSPGLGDTAMYLCATSRDHVRVDSPLHFGNGTRLTVT.

V gene TRBV6-5 combines with J gene TRBJ1-6; D is undetermined. The germline V gene encodes CDR1 MNHEY and CDR2 SVGAGI. Trimming took off 0 bases at V and 12 bases at J, with 9 bases between the two ends. The CDR3 extends over 13 amino acids. CDR3 loop: CASSYSGLGPLHF. Written as DNA, the CDR3 is TGTGCCAGCAGTTACTCCGGTCTCGGACCCCTCCACTTT.

This clone was counted between two and nine times. The chain recombines TRBV7-2 with TRBJ2-1; the D gene is possibly TRBD1 (6 bases). Looked up from germline, CDR1 is SGHTA and CDR2 is FQGNSA. The CDR3 contains 14 residues. V lost 1 base to trimming and J lost 5 bases, with 9 bases between them. CDR3 sequence: CASSLVRDNNEQFF. For the CDR3, the DNA is TGTGCCAGCAGCTTAGTTCGGGACAACAATGAGCAGTTCTTC.

This clone occurred a few times. The chain couples TRBV30 to TRBJ2-5; possible D gene TRBD2, 5 bases. V shed 0 bases and J shed 5 bases, with 13 bases lying between them. Germline loops: CDR1 GTSNPN, CDR2 SVGIG (reference sequence). CDR3 length equals 14 residues. CDR3 in amino acids: CAWSVSASGETQYF. For the CDR3, the DNA is TGTGCCTGGAGTGTAAGCGCTTCGGGGGAGACCCAGTACTTC.

The V and J genes are TRBV2 and TRBJ2-7; a weak D match, TRBD1 (6 bases). The CDR3 has 13 residues. Germline loops: CDR1 SNHLY, CDR2 FYNNEI. The V and J ends lost 4 bases and 2 bases respectively, with 9 bases between them. CDR3 DNA sequence: TGTGCCAGCAGTGGAGAGGGGGCCTACGAGCAGTACTTC. Translating it yields CASSGEGAYEQYF.

The rearrangement uses TRBV2 and TRBJ1-4; 7 positions match TRBD1. CDR3 length: 13 amino acids. With V trimmed by 8 bases and J by 3 bases, 3 bases remained unmatched. Per the germline V gene, CDR1 is SNHLY and CDR2 is FYNNEI. CDR3 nucleotide sequence: TGTGCCAGCTACAGGGGAGCTAATGAAAAACTGTTTTTT. Protein: CASYRGANEKLFF.

This chain joins TRBV5-5 and TRBJ1-1; D may be TRBD1 (5 bases). The germline V gene encodes CDR1 SGHKS and CDR2 YYEKEE (reference sequence). Between the trimmed V and J ends, which lost 4 bases and 8 bases, there was a span of 15 bases. The CDR3 length is 13 residues. CDR3 sequence reads: CASSDVWGEEAFF. CDR3 DNA sequence: TGTGCCAGCAGCGACGTGTGGGGGGAGGAAGCTTTCTTT.

This clone came up once. The rearrangement joins TRBV19 to TRBJ2-7; possible D gene TRBD1, 6 bases. In germline, CDR1 is LNHDA, CDR2 SQIVND (reference sequence). The ends were cut back, 6 bases at V and 6 bases at J, with 21 bases in the middle. This CDR3 is built from 15 residues. CDR3 bases: TGTGCCAGTAGCCGGACAGCCACACCTGGGGGCGAGCAGTACTTC. Residues: CASSRTATPGGEQYF.

The table lists this clone with a count of one. V and J are TRBV7-2 and TRBJ1-5; D may be TRBD1 (6 bases). CDR1 is SGHTA, CDR2 FQGNSA, per germline. The CDR3 length is 14 residues. The V and J ends lost 5 bases and 3 bases respectively, with 11 bases between them. The CDR3 DNA is TGTGCCAGCAGCCTACAGGGTATCAATCAGCCCCAGCATTTT. Translating gives CASSLQGINQPQHF.

This chain connects TRBV9 to TRBJ1-6; D ambiguous. The germline V gene encodes CDR1 SGDLS and CDR2 YYNGEE. This CDR3 comprises 14 residues. Trimming cost V 4 bases and J 6 bases, with 11 bases left between them. The CDR3 bases are TGTGCCAGCAGCTACCAGACATTTAATTCACCCCTCCACTTT. Amino acids: CASSYQTFNSPLHF. The whole variable domain, filled in from reference TRBV9 and TRBJ1-6, reads DSGVTQTPKHLITATGQRVTLRCSPRSGDLSVYWYQQSLDQGLQFLIQYYNGEERAKGNILERFSAQQFPDLHSELNLSSLELGDSALYFCASSYQTFNSPLHFGNGTRLTVT.

This chain joins TRBV7-9 and TRBJ1-2, with D possibly being TRBD1 (6 bases). Trimming removed 4 bases at V and 7 bases at J, with 10 bases between. Germline lookup yields CDR1 SEHNR and CDR2 FQNEAQ (reference sequence). The CDR3 covers 12 residues. CDR3 amino acids: CASSSRDIGYTF. As DNA, the CDR3 is TGTGCCAGCAGCTCCCGGGACATTGGCTACACCTTC.

The rearrangement joins TRBV11-2 to TRBJ2-7, with D perhaps matching TRBD1 (5 bases). Germline loops: CDR1 SGHAT, CDR2 FQNNGV. Trimming cost V 1 base and J 2 bases, with 9 bases left between them. The CDR3 totals 14 residues. CDR3 amino acids: CASSLGTLTYEQYF. CDR3 DNA: TGTGCCAGCAGCTTAGGGACACTCACCTACGAGCAGTACTTC.